This T cell receptor (beta chain) was observed in a study of T cells after yellow fever vaccination. As TCR cDNA was made by 5'RACE template switching, a universal primer site and UMIs were added. From the 5' RACE reads, TCRdb called clonotypes with MiXCR, one entry per CDR3 protein. The table shows approximately 250,000 distinct CDR3 sequences, with about 5.2% occurring only once. A note on this clonotype: Its specificity is not known.

Study-wide findings and caveats: CD4 and CD8 compartments shared a small share of clonotypes. A weaker but faster secondary response was observed, peaking on day 5 versus 15.

The source material was CD4+ T cells sorted from PBMCs, sampled on the day of the yellow fever booster vaccination. The receptor was derived from a man aged 18-30 years who received the YFV17D yellow fever vaccine.

CDR3 nucleotides: TGTGCCAGCAGGGATAGGCCCACCGGGGAGCTGTTTTTT. Translation: CASRDRPTGELFF. The chain has TRBV13 and TRBJ2-2, with D uncertain. The CDR3 totals 13 residues. Germline V lookup: CDR1 PRHDT, CDR2 FYEKMQ (reference sequence). The V and J ends lost 6 bases and 4 bases respectively, with 9 bases between them.